The next 23 T cell receptor beta chains were all read from a single sample in a study of low-dose radiotherapy and immunotherapy resistance in tumors. Time point specified: before trial treatment. TRAV- and TRBV-specific primers, spanning alpha and beta chains, primed first-strand cDNA. TCRs were put through approximately 20 PCR cycles of amplification with Phusion. A constant-region primer and the V-primer adapter served as the primer pair. TCRdb reprocessed the reads with MiXCR, giving one entry per CDR3 protein. Among some 88,000 distinct CDR3 sequences listed, 9% to 9.5% were seen once. This specimen consisted of PBMCs, obtained before treatment. These receptors all stem from a male donor with prostate cancer.

This clonotype was seen repeatedly, ten times or more. The gene calls are TRBV19 and TRBJ2-7; 10 bases align to TRBD1. Germline CDR1 reads LNHDA; CDR2 reads SQIVND (reference sequence). The CDR3 length is 13 residues. J gave up 6 bases and V 9 bases, and 8 bases lay outside the gene matches. CDR3 sequence (DNA): TGTGCCAGGAGGGACAGGGGCCCTCTCGAGCAGTACTTC. Protein product: CARRDRGPLEQYF.

At least ten counts were recorded for this clonotype. The V and J genes are TRBV18 and TRBJ2-1, with D possibly being TRBD1 or TRBD2 (6 bases each). Per germline, CDR1 KGHSH and CDR2 LQKENI. The CDR3 sequence is 16 residues long. Trimming left V 2 bases short and J 0 bases short, with 11 bases between. The CDR3 spells CASSPMAGHSYNEQFF. The DNA of the CDR3 is TGTGCCAGCTCACCAATGGCGGGACACTCCTACAATGAGCAGTTCTTC.

This clonotype was counted many times. The V and J genes are TRBV2 and TRBJ2-1, with 13 positions matching TRBD2. Germline V CDR1 and CDR2: SNHLY, FYNNEI. V shed 6 bases and J 4 bases; nucleotides not matched to a gene: 6. This CDR3 is built from 16 residues. This CDR3 is CASRRILAGGYNEQFF. The CDR3 region has the DNA TGTGCCAGCAGGAGAATACTAGCGGGGGGGTACAATGAGCAGTTCTTC.

This clonotype appeared many times. The chain combines TRBV10-3 with TRBJ2-3; D is perhaps TRBD2 (6 bases). The CDR3 is 14 amino acids. The germline gives CDR1 ENHRY, CDR2 SYGVKD. V was trimmed by 7 bases and J by 2 bases, leaving 13 bases between them. The chain's CDR3 is CAITGRGDTDTQYF. CDR3 sequence (DNA): TGTGCCATCACGGGGCGGGGAGACACAGATACGCAGTATTTT.

This clonotype has at least ten counts. The gene calls are TRBV19 and TRBJ2-3, with 8 positions matching TRBD2. V was clipped by 5 bases and J by 4 bases; unmatched bases: 8. The germline gives CDR1 LNHDA, CDR2 SQIVND (reference sequence). This CDR3 is built from 15 residues. Here the CDR3 reads CASSRGGTTADTQYF. The CDR3 DNA reads as TGTGCCAGTAGTCGCGGGGGGACTACCGCAGATACGCAGTATTTT.

In its sample, this clonotype was seen many times. The chain links TRBV29-1 to TRBJ2-7, with TRBD2 matching over 10 bases. Germline CDR1 reads SQVTM; CDR2 reads ANQGSEA. The CDR3 sequence is 14 residues long. The V segment lost 4 bases and the J segment 1 base; nucleotides outside the gene matches: 4. The CDR3, as DNA: TGCAGCGTTGGACTAGCGGGTAATTCCTACGAGCAGTACTTC. The encoded protein is CSVGLAGNSYEQYF.

Ten or more counts support this clonotype. The chain has TRBV29-1 and TRBJ2-3; D unresolved. Trimming removed 0 bases at V and 2 bases at J, with 12 bases between. The germline gives CDR1 SQVTM, CDR2 ANQGSEA. The CDR3 runs to 15 residues. The CDR3 loop is CSVEDSLTNTDTQYF. The CDR3 nucleotides read TGCAGCGTTGAAGATAGCCTCACCAACACAGATACGCAGTATTTT.

There are many counts of this clonotype. The chain recombines TRBV28 with TRBJ2-4, with TRBD1 matching over 9 bases. The V gene's germline CDR1 is MDHEN and CDR2 SYDVKM. CDR3 size: 15 residues. V was clipped by 5 bases and J by 7 bases; unmatched bases: 9. CDR3 region: CASSMGQGGANIQYF. For the CDR3, the DNA is TGTGCCAGCAGTATGGGACAGGGAGGGGCGAACATTCAGTACTTC.

This clonotype was observed many times. The genes are TRBV20-1 and TRBJ2-1; 9 bases align to TRBD2. Per the germline V gene, CDR1 is DFQATT and CDR2 is SNEGSKA (reference sequence). V was clipped by 0 bases and J by 4 bases; unmatched bases: 7. This CDR3 spans 16 amino acids. CDR3 protein: CSARDAREGYYNEQFF. The CDR3 DNA reads TGCAGTGCTAGAGATGCGCGGGAGGGTTATTACAATGAGCAGTTCTTC.

The J gene is TRBJ2-1, the V gene TRBV29-1; TRBD2 matches 11 bases. V was pared by 6 bases and J by 9 bases, with 10 bases of the junction left unmatched. The CDR3 is 14 amino acids. CDR1 and CDR2 from the germline V gene are SQVTM and ANQGSEA. This chain's CDR3 is CSVGSSGRTGEQFF. The CDR3 nucleotides read TGCAGCGTCGGATCTAGCGGGAGGACTGGTGAGCAGTTCTTC.

In its sample, this clonotype was seen many times. The rearrangement links TRBV7-3 to TRBJ2-6; D possibly uses TRBD1 or TRBD2 (5 bases each). CDR1 is SGHTA and CDR2 is FQGTGA in the germline V gene. This CDR3 spans 17 amino acids. V gave up 0 bases and J gave up 4 bases, with 13 bases separating them. The CDR3 is CASSLTAAGHGANVLTF. CDR3 nucleotide sequence: TGTGCCAGCAGCTTAACAGCGGCAGGGCACGGGGCCAACGTCCTGACTTTC.

Many counts were recorded for this clonotype. The rearrangement joins TRBV7-9 to TRBJ2-2, with 9 bases matching TRBD2. Germline assignment: CDR1 SEHNR and CDR2 FQNEAQ (reference sequence). J lost 4 bases, V lost 4 bases, and 4 bases had no gene match. The CDR3 loop spans 15 amino acids. CDR3 residues: CASSSLAGLTGELFF. CDR3 sequence (DNA): TGTGCCAGCAGCTCACTAGCGGGTCTCACCGGGGAGCTGTTTTTT.

This sequence joins TRBV28 and TRBJ2-7; 7 bases are shared with TRBD2. CDR1 and CDR2 from the germline V gene are MDHEN and SYDVKM. V lost 8 bases, J lost 1 base, and 8 bases stayed unmatched. The CDR3 runs 14 residues. The CDR3 loop is CASDSSGRSYEQYF. The CDR3 DNA follows: TGTGCCAGCGATTCTAGCGGTCGTTCCTACGAGCAGTACTTC.

This clonotype was observed at least ten times. The gene calls are TRBV14 and TRBJ2-1; D might be TRBD2 (5 bases). Trimming removed 2 bases at V and 3 bases at J, with 11 bases between. Germline V gene data show CDR1 as SGHDN and CDR2 as FVKESK. CDR3 size: 15 residues. The CDR3 loop reads CASSQLVAHYNEQFF. For the CDR3, the DNA is TGTGCCAGCAGCCAACTCGTAGCGCACTACAATGAGCAGTTCTTC.

This clonotype was counted at least ten times. The chain is built from TRBV4-3 and TRBJ2-3; the match to TRBD1 covers 7 bases. Looked up from germline, CDR1 is LGHNA and CDR2 is YSLEER. The CDR3 covers 15 residues. The J segment lost 6 bases and the V segment lost 0 bases, leaving 6 bases of the junction unmatched. The CDR3 sequence: CASSQDREGADTQYF. CDR3 coding DNA: TGCGCCAGCAGCCAAGACCGCGAGGGGGCGGATACGCAGTATTTT.

Ten or more counts support this clonotype. The genes are TRBV4-1 and TRBJ2-5; D unclear. Trimming took 1 base from V and 5 from J, leaving 14 bases between them. The CDR3 runs 15 residues. Per germline, CDR1 MGHRA and CDR2 YSYEKL. The DNA for the CDR3 is TGCGCCAGCAGCCAAGGTTCTGAGAAACGGGAGACCCAGTACTTC. It yields the protein CASSQGSEKRETQYF.

This clonotype was seen at least ten times. J is TRBJ2-5 and V is TRBV7-2; D assignment may be TRBD1 or TRBD2 (6 bases each). V lost 2 bases to trimming and J lost 5 bases, with 18 bases between them. The CDR3 runs to 16 residues. The V gene's germline CDR1 is SGHTA and CDR2 FQGNSA. The CDR3 bases are TGTGCCAGCAGCTTAACGGCCAGGGGAGGAATTGAGACCCAGTACTTC. Amino acids: CASSLTARGGIETQYF. The variable domain in full, completed from reference TRBV7-2 and TRBJ2-5, reads GAGVSQSPSNKVTEKGKDVELRCDPISGHTALYWYRQSLGQGLEFLIYFQGNSAPDKSGLPSDRFSAERTGGSVSTLTIQRTQQEDSAVYLCASSLTARGGIETQYFGPGTRLLVL.

Many counts were recorded for this clonotype. The chain uses TRBV15 and TRBJ2-3; D is uncertain. CDR1 and CDR2 (germline): LNHNV, YYDKDF (reference sequence). With 1 base removed from V and 0 bases from J, the gap between germline ends came to 5 bases. The CDR3 consists of 14 residues. Here the CDR3 reads CATSRGRSTDTQYF. DNA of the CDR3: TGTGCCACCAGCAGAGGTCGTAGCACAGATACGCAGTATTTT.

This clonotype was seen many times. The chain combines TRBV6-2 or TRBV6-3 with TRBJ2-3; D is tentatively TRBD1 or TRBD2 (5 bases each). The CDR3 sequence is 15 residues long. Germline-derived CDR1 and CDR2 are MNHEY and SVGEGT. V was pared by 6 bases and J by 5 bases, with 18 bases between. As DNA, the CDR3 is TGTGCCAGCAGCTCCGTTGGGGGAGAGGAAGATACGCAGTATTTT. This encodes CASSSVGGEEDTQYF.

This clonotype has at least ten counts. The chain couples TRBV5-1 to TRBJ1-4; no clear D. Germline V gene data show CDR1 as SGHRS and CDR2 as YFSETQ. The V end was cut by 5 bases, the J end by 0 bases, with 8 bases between. The length of the CDR3 is 14 residues. CDR3 region: CASSGSPTNEKLFF. The DNA for the CDR3 is TGCGCCAGCAGTGGCAGCCCAACTAATGAAAAACTGTTTTTT.

This clonotype was seen many times. The chain is built from TRBV7-2 and TRBJ2-1; 14 bases agree with TRBD2. This CDR3 contains 19 residues. The junction had 12 bases not matched to a gene; V was cut back by 3 bases and J by 5 bases. Per the germline V gene, CDR1 is SGHTA and CDR2 is FQGNSA. CDR3 coding DNA: TGTGCCAGCAGCTTGGCCTCCAGACTAGCGGGAGGGCTGGACAATGAGCAGTTCTTC. As protein: CASSLASRLAGGLDNEQFF.

This clonotype came up many times. This chain connects TRBV28 to TRBJ2-7; no clear D. CDR1 is MDHEN and CDR2 is SYDVKM in the germline V gene. Deletions cut 2 bases from V and 2 bases from J, with 16 bases between. This CDR3 has 16 residues. The CDR3 DNA sequence: TGTGCCAGCAGTTTAAACCCCCCGGGTCACCCCTACGAGCAGTACTTC. Translating gives CASSLNPPGHPYEQYF. Based on the CDR3 plus reference TRBV28 and TRBJ2-7, the full variable domain is DVKVTQSSRYLVKRTGEKVFLECVQDMDHENMFWYRQDPGLGLRLIYFSYDVKMKEKGDIPEGYSVSREKKERFSLILESASTNQTSMYLCASSLNPPGHPYEQYFGPGTRLTVT.

This clonotype was observed at least ten times. The V and J genes are TRBV20-1 and TRBJ2-7; the D is unclear. CDR1 and CDR2 (germline): DFQATT, SNEGSKA (reference sequence). V lost 5 bases and J lost 7, with 9 bases in between. The CDR3 is 10 residues long. The CDR3 region is CSAGRLEQYF. In DNA, the CDR3 is TGCAGTGCTGGACGCTTAGAGCAGTACTTC.